One TCR beta chain is described in this entry. The data originate from a study of blood T cell repertoires in COVID-19. Turning to the study itself: Acute-phase and convalescent COVID-19 samples originated in the United States, Italy and Spain. In each case, the material was cDNA or gDNA derived from T cells, B-cell-depleted T cells, or PBMCs.

Original processing methods: From reference gene primer amplification, estimates of nucleated cell counts were derived. Clones were read by immunoSEQ multiplex PCR, and TCRdb kept only the in-frame ones, dropping some. V, J and clone size are those of that table, while D and trimming were read from the DNA. The sample gives approximately 72,000 clones, over 65% of which show up once; roughly 18% is in the top ten. The TCR was taken from a woman of 80 years or more with acute or convalescent COVID-19. The sample comprised peripheral blood.

CDR3 protein: CASSPRRDRTYEQYF. CDR3 bases: TGTGCCAGCAGCCCCAGGAGGGACAGAACCTACGAGCAGTACTTC. The V gene is TRBV5-4, the J gene TRBJ2-7; maybe TRBD1 (7 bases). Trimming removed 4 bases from V and 2 bases from J, with 16 bases in between. There are 15 residues in the CDR3. Germline V gene lookup returns CDR1 SGHNT and CDR2 YYREEE (reference sequence). The full variable domain, rest sourced from reference TRBV5-4 and TRBJ2-7, is ETGVTQSPTHLIKTRGQQVTLRCSSQSGHNTVSWYQQALGQGPQFIFQYYREEENGRGNFPPRFSGLQFPNYSSELNVNALELDDSALYLCASSPRRDRTYEQYFGPGTRLTVT.